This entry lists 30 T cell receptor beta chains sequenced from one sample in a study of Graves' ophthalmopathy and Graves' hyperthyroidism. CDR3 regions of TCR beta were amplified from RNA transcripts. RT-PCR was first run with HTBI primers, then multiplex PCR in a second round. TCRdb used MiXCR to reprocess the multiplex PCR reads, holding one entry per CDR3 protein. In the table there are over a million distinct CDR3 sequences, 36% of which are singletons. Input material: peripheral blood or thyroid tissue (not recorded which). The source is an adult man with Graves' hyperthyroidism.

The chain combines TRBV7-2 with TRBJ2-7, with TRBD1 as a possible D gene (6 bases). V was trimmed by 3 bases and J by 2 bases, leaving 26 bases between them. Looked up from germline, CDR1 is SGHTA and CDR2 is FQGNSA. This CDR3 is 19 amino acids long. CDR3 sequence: CASSLGPRFGGWGPYEQYF. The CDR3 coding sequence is TGTGCCAGCAGCTTGGGCCCCCGATTTGGTGGTTGGGGGCCCTACGAGCAGTACTTC.

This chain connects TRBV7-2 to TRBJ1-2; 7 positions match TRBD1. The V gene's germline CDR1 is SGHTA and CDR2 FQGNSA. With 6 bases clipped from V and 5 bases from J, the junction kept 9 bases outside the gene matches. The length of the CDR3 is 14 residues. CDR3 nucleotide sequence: TGTGCCAGCAGTTTGGGACAGAGCTTTTATGGCTACACCTTC. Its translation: CASSLGQSFYGYTF.

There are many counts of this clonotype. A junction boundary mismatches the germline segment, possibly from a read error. The CDR3 DNA follows: TGTGCCAGCAGTTACTCTTCGGCATGGGAGGCACTCTACGAGCAGTACTTC. Its protein product is CASSYSSAWEALYEQYF. The chain carries TRBV10-3 and TRBJ2-7; a weak D match, TRBD2 (6 bases). Germline values: CDR1 ENHRY, CDR2 SYGVKD. The CDR3 is 17 residues long.

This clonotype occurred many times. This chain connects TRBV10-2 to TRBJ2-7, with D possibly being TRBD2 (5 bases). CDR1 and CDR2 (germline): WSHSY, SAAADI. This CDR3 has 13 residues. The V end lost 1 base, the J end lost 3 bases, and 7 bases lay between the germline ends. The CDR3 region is CASSEYGNYEQYF. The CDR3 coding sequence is TGCGCCAGCAGTGAGTACGGGAACTACGAGCAGTACTTC.

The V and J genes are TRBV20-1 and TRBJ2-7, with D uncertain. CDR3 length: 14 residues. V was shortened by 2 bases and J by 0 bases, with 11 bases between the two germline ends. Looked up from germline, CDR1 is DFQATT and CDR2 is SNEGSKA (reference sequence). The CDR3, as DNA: TGCAGTGCTAGAAAGCGTATTAACTCCTACGAGCAGTACTTC. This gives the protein CSARKRINSYEQYF.

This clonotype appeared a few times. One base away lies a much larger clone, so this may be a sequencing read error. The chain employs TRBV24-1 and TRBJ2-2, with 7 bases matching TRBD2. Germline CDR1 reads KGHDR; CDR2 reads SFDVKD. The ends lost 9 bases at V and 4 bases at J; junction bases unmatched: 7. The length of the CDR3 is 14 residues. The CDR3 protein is CATESGIITGELFF. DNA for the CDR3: TGTGCCACCGAAAGCGGGATTATCACCGGGGAGCTGTTTTTT.

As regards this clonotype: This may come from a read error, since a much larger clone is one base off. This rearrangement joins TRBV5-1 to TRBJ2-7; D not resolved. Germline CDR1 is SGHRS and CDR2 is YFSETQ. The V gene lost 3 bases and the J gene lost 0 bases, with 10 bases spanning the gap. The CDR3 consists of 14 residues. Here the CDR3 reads CASSWNGRSYEQYF. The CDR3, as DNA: TGCGCCAGCAGCTGGAACGGACGCTCCTACGAGCAGTACTTC.

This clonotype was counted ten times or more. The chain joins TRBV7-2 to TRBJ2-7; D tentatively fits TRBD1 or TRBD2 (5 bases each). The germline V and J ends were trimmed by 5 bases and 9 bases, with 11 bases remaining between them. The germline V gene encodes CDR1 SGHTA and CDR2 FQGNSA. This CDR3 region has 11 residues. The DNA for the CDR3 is TGTGCCAGCAGCGAGGCGAGGGGGCAGTACTTC. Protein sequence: CASSEARGQYF.

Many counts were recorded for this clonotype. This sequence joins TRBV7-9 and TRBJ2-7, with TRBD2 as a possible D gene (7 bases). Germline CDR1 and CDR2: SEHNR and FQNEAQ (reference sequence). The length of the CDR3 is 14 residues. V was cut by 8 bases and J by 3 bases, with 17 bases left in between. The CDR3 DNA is TGTGCCAGCCGGGAGGCAGGGGTGAACTACGAGCAGTACTTC. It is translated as CASREAGVNYEQYF.

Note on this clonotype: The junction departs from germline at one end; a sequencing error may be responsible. CDR3 in amino acids: CASSYPATSGGPNTGELFF. The CDR3 nucleotides read TGTGCCAGCAGTTACCCTGCGACTAGCGGGGGCCCGAACACCGGGGAGCTGTTTTTT. V and J are TRBV10-3 and TRBJ2-2; 12 nucleotides match TRBD2. Germline values: CDR1 ENHRY, CDR2 SYGVKD. This CDR3 has 19 amino acids.

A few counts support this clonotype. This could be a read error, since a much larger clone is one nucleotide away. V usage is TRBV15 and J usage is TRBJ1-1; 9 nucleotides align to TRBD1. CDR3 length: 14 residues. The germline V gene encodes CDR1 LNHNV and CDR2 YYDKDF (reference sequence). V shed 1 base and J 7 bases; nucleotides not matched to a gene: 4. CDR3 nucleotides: TGTGCCACCAGCAGAGCACAGGGGGCAAGTGAAGCTTTCTTT. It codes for CATSRAQGASEAFF.

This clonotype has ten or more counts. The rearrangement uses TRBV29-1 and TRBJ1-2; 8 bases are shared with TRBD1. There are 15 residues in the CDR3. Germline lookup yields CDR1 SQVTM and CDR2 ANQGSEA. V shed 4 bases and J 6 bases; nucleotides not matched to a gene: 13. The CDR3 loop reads CSVVDTGGTRNGYTF. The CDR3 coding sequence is TGCAGCGTTGTTGACACAGGGGGAACTAGAAATGGCTACACCTTC. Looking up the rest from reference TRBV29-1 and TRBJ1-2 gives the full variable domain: SAVISQKPSRDICQRGTSLTIQCQVDSQVTMMFWYRQQPGQSLTLIATANQGSEATYESGFVIDKFPISRPNLTFSTLTVSNMSPEDSSIYLCSVVDTGGTRNGYTFGSGTRLTVV.

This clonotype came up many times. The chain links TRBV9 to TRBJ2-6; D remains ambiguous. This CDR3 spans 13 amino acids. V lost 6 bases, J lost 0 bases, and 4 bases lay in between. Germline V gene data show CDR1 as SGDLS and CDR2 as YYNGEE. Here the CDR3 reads CASTSSGANVLTF. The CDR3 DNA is TGTGCCAGCACTAGCTCTGGGGCCAACGTCCTGACTTTC. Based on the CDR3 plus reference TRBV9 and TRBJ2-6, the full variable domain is DSGVTQTPKHLITATGQRVTLRCSPRSGDLSVYWYQQSLDQGLQFLIQYYNGEERAKGNILERFSAQQFPDLHSELNLSSLELGDSALYFCASTSSGANVLTFGAGSRLTVL.

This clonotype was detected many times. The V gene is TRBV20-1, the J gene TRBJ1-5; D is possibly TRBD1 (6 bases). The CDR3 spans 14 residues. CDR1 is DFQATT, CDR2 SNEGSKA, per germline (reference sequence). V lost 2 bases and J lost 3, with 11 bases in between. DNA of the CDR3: TGCAGTGCTAGAAAGACAGGAGTCAATCAGCCCCAGCATTTT. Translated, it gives CSARKTGVNQPQHF.

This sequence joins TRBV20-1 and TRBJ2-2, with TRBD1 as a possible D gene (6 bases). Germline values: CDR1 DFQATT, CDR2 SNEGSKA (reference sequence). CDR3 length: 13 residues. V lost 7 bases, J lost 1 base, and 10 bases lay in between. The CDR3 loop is CSVPTGNTGELFF. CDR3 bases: TGCAGTGTCCCGACAGGGAACACCGGGGAGCTGTTTTTT.

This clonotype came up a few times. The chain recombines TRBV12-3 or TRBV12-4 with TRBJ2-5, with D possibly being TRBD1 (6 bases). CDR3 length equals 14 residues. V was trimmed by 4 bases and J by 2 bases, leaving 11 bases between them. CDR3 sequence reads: CASSYWTDQETQYF. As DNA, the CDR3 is TGTGCCAGCAGTTACTGGACAGATCAAGAGACCCAGTACTTC.

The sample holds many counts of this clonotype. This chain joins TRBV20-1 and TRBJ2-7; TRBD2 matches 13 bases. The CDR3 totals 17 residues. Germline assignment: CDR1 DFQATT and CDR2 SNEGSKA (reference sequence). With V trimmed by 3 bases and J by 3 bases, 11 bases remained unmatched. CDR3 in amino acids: CSARLVGTSGEYYEQYF. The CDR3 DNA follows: TGCAGTGCTAGGCTCGTCGGGACTAGCGGGGAATACTACGAGCAGTACTTC.

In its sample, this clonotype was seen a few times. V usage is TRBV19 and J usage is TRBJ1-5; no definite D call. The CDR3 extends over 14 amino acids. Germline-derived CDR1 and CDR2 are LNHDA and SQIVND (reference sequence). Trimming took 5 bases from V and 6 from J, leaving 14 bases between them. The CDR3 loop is CASSPGPEAQPQHF. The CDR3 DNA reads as TGTGCCAGTAGTCCGGGCCCCGAGGCTCAGCCCCAGCATTTT.

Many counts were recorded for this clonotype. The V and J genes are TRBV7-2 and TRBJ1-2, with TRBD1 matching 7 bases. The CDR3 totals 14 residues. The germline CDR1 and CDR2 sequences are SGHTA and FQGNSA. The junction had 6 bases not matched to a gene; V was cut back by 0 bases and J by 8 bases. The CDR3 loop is CASSLADRRFGYTF. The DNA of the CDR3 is TGTGCCAGCAGCTTAGCGGACAGGAGGTTCGGCTACACCTTC.

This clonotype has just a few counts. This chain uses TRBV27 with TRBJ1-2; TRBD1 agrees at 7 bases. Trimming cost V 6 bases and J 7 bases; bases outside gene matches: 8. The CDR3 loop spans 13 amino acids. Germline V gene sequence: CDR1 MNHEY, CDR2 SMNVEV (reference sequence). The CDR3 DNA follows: TGTGCCAGCAGCCCCGGGACAGCCTTTGGCTACACCTTC. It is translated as CASSPGTAFGYTF.

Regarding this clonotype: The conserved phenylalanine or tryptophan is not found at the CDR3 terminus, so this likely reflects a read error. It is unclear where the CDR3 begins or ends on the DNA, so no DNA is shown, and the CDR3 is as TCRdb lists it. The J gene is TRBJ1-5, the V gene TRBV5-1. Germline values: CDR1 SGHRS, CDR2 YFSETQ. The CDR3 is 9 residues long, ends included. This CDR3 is CASSLARSG.

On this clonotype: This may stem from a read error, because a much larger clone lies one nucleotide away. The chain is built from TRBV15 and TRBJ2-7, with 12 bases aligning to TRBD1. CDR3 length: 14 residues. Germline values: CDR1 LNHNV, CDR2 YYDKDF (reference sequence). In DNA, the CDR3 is TGTGCCGCCAGCAGCCCGGGACAGGGGGCCGAGCAGTACTTC. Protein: CAASSPGQGAEQYF.

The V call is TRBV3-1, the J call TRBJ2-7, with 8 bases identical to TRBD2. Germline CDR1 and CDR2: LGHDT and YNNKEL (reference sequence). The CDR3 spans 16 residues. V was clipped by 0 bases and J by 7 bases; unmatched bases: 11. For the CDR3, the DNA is TGTGCCAGCAGCCAAGATCGGGGGGGACTCGTGGGGGAGCAGTACTTC. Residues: CASSQDRGGLVGEQYF.

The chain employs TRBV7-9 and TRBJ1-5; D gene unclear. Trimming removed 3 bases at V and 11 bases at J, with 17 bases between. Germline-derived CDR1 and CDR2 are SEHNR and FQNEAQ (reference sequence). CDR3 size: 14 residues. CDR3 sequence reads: CASSLVGVVETQHF. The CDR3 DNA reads TGTGCCAGCAGCTTGGTGGGAGTGGTGGAGACCCAGCATTTT. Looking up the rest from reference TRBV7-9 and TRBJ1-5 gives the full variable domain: DTGVSQNPRHKITKRGQNVTFRCDPISEHNRLYWYRQTLGQGPEFLTYFQNEAQLEKSRLLSDRFSAERPKGSFSTLEIQRTEQGDSAMYLCASSLVGVVETQHFGDGTRLSIL.

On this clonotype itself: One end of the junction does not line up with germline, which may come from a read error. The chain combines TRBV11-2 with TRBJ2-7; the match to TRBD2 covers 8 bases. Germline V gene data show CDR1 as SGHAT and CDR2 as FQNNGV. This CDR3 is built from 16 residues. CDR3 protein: CASSPGGQSTTGELYF. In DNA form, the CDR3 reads TGTGCCAGCAGCCCGGGAGGGCAGTCGACCACCGGGGAGCTGTACTTC.

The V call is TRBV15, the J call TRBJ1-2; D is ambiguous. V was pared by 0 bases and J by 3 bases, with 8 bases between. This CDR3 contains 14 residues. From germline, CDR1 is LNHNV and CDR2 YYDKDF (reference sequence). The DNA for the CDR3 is TGTGCCACCAGCAGAGATCGGGAGGACTATGGCTACACCTTC. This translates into CATSRDREDYGYTF.

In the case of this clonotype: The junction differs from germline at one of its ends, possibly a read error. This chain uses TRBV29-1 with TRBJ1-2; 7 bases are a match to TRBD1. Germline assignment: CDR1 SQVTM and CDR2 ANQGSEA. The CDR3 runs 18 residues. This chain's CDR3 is CASSQGGTNRGGNYGYTF. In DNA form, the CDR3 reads TGTGCCAGCAGTCAAGGGGGCACAAACAGAGGCGGTAACTATGGCTACACCTTC.

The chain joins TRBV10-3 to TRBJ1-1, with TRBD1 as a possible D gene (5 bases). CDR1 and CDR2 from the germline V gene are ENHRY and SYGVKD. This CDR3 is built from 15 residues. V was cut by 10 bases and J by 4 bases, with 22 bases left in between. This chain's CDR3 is CASGQGGSRGTEAFF. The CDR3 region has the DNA TGTGCCAGCGGTCAGGGAGGTTCGCGCGGCACTGAAGCTTTCTTT.

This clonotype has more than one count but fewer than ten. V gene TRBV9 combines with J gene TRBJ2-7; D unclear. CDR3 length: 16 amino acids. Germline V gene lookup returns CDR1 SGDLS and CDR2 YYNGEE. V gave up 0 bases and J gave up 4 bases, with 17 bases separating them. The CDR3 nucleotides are TGTGCCAGCAGCGTAGAGGCTCTCACATTTTTATACGAGCAGTACTTC. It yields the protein CASSVEALTFLYEQYF.

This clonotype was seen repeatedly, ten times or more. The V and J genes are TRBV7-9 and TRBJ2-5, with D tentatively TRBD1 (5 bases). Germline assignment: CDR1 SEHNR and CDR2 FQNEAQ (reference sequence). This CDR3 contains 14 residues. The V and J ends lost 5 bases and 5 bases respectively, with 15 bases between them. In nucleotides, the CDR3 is TGTGCCAGCAGCCGCAGGGTGGGCGCGGAGACCCAGTACTTC. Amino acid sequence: CASSRRVGAETQYF.